A selection of T cell receptor beta chains follows, all from one sample in a study of blood T cell repertoires in COVID-19. TCRdb keeps only in-frame clones here, not all; method: immunoSEQ multiplex PCR. Of around 170,000 clones detected, roughly 78% appear once; the ten largest clones hold 6.5%. The sequenced material came from peripheral blood. The receptor set was obtained from a man aged 70 or older with active or convalescent COVID-19. Each CDR3 is given with its conserved first and last residue. The order of the fields is V gene, CDR3 protein.

TRBV5-4	CASRSTGENSPLHF
TRBV5-6	CASSWTGGYEQYF
TRBV12-3/TRBV12-4	CASSIQGHQPQHF
TRBV6-5	CASSYSRSGDYTF
TRBV5-6	CASSLAFRDSSTDTQYF
TRBV19	CASSIGGGEQFF
TRBV7-8	CASSPREDRNSPLHF
TRBV21-1	CASSFLWGTSGASYEQYF
TRBV18	CASSDTAGTGFTEAFF
TRBV5-8	CASSLGQGVEQFF
TRBV24-1	CATEGALGDTQYF
TRBV7-9	CASSLGLAGGPETQYF
TRBV30	CAWSIEQGFPYEQYF
TRBV5-4	CASSEDRGLSTEAFF
TRBV9	CASSPEPGQNSPLHF
TRBV7-2	CASSRTGTDSPLHF
TRBV12-3/TRBV12-4	CASSRGTEAFF
TRBV18	CASSPQEGEQYYEQYF
TRBV10-3	CAISAPSSGSSYNEQFF
TRBV6-1	CASSQPTGGTEAFF
TRBV3-1/TRBV3-2	CASSQGRGSSYNEQFF
TRBV7-9	CASSAQGETQYF
TRBV7-3	CAAPGTDSTNQYF
TRBV30	CAWQRDRGRGGYTF
TRBV27	CASSYYREMTIYNEQFF
TRBV27	CASSPSFGGHGYTF
TRBV6-2/TRBV6-3	CASSTPQGGSYEQYF
TRBV7-8	CASSPRRGGNYNEQFF
TRBV25-1	CASSDQGQLSTYEQYF
TRBV7-9	CASSPDSNYGYTF
TRBV7-9	CASSARDRAGDTQYF
TRBV7-8	CASSADRDGNTEAFF
TRBV6-5	CASSWQGSGATEAFF
TRBV3-1/TRBV3-2	CASSQDGSAETSGPSSYNEQFF
TRBV19	CASSPGRGNYGYTF
TRBV19	CASSLPTGAANRWNYGYTF
TRBV7-9	CASSLAGGGGSSPLHF
TRBV3-1/TRBV3-2	CASSPRQGRPEAFF
TRBV6-5	CASSIRGGSYNEQFF
TRBV5-1	CASSLDGSNNEQFF
TRBV24-1	CATSDIYFRDSSYNEQFF
TRBV30	CAWTVHSGIGEQFF
TRBV2	CASRPQGWEKLFF
TRBV30	CAWGRGRETQYF
TRBV19	CASSIGGAGNQPQHF
TRBV27	CASSLGQGISNQPQHF
TRBV4-1	CASSRHASGGEETQYF
TRBV7-7	CASSLTSGMGDTQYF
TRBV10-1	CASSVSPGSEAFF
TRBV7-9	CASSLKDNPNYGYTF
TRBV6-5	CASRPPGQMTEAFF
TRBV9	CASSVVAGFRETQYF
TRBV7-2	CASSSQWTGPPLHF
TRBV19	CASSPSRRDSTDTQYF